This passage covers 8 T cell receptor beta chains from one sample sequenced in a study of blood T cell repertoires in COVID-19. Using immunoSEQ multiplex PCR, the repertoire was profiled, and TCRdb retains in-frame clones only, with some absent. In the table there are some 89,000 clones, less than 85% of which are singletons. Sequenced sample: peripheral blood. The receptors stem from a man in his 70s with acute or convalescent COVID-19.

The CDR3 is CASSESGRETQYF. CDR3 DNA sequence: TGCGCCAGCAGTGAGTCGGGCAGGGAGACCCAGTACTTC. This rearrangement joins TRBV10-1 to TRBJ2-5; no clear D gene. V lost 0 bases and J 5 bases, leaving 7 bases between the germline ends. Per germline, CDR1 WNHNN and CDR2 SYGVQD (reference sequence). The CDR3 has 13 amino acids.

Here the CDR3 reads CASSEVGQAGEQYF. DNA for the CDR3: TGTGCCAGCAGTGAAGTGGGACAGGCCGGGGAGCAGTACTTC. The chain uses TRBV6-1 and TRBJ2-7, with 8 bases matching TRBD1. Looked up from germline, CDR1 is MNHNS and CDR2 is SASEGT. J gave up 7 bases and V 1 base, and 6 bases lay outside the gene matches. This CDR3 comprises 14 residues.

The chain couples TRBV14 to TRBJ1-1, with TRBD1 as a possible D gene (5 bases). Trimming cost V 4 bases and J 9 bases, with 18 bases left between them. Germline V gene sequence: CDR1 SGHDN, CDR2 FVKESK. This CDR3 has 14 residues. This CDR3 reads CASSPLNRGDQAFF. CDR3 coding DNA: TGTGCCAGCAGCCCCCTGAATCGGGGGGATCAAGCTTTCTTT.

The rearrangement joins TRBV28 to TRBJ1-5; 11 bases are a match to TRBD1. With V trimmed by 7 bases and J by 2 bases, 10 bases remained unmatched. This CDR3 region has 17 residues. CDR1 and CDR2 from the germline V gene are MDHEN and SYDVKM. The CDR3 protein is CASTSTGTGGRNQPQHF. CDR3 DNA sequence: TGTGCCAGCACCTCGACCGGGACAGGGGGGCGCAATCAGCCCCAGCATTTT. Full variable domain (rest looked up from reference TRBV28 and TRBJ1-5): DVKVTQSSRYLVKRTGEKVFLECVQDMDHENMFWYRQDPGLGLRLIYFSYDVKMKEKGDIPEGYSVSREKKERFSLILESASTNQTSMYLCASTSTGTGGRNQPQHFGDGTRLSIL.

This chain joins TRBV4-1 and TRBJ1-2; 7 nucleotides match TRBD1. Looked up from germline, CDR1 is MGHRA and CDR2 is YSYEKL. The ends lost 6 bases at V and 1 base at J; junction bases unmatched: 5. CDR3 size: 14 residues. CDR3 DNA: TGCGCCAGCAGACCGACAGGGAATAACTATGGCTACACCTTC. It is translated as CASRPTGNNYGYTF.

The DNA for the CDR3 is TGTGCCAGCAGTGAAACAAGAAAACTGTTTTTT. As protein: CASSETRKLFF. The chain links TRBV6-1 to TRBJ1-4; D gene unclear. CDR3 length: 11 amino acids. The germline V and J ends were trimmed by 2 bases and 10 bases, with 5 bases remaining between them. CDR1 is MNHNS, CDR2 SASEGT, per germline.

V gene TRBV20-1 combines with J gene TRBJ2-7; TRBD2 might be the D (5 bases). The CDR3 totals 11 residues. Per germline, CDR1 DFQATT and CDR2 SNEGSKA (reference sequence). The germline V and J ends were trimmed by 3 bases and 5 bases, with 8 bases remaining between them. The CDR3 nucleotides are TGCAGTGCTAGCGGGGAGAACGAGCAGTACTTC. Its translation is CSASGENEQYF.

This sequence joins TRBV5-1 and TRBJ2-1, with a possible D match to TRBD2 (6 bases). Germline V gene data show CDR1 as SGHRS and CDR2 as YFSETQ. Trimming stripped 0 bases from V and 7 bases from J, with 11 bases between. The CDR3 has 14 amino acids. CDR3 nucleotides: TGCGCCAGCAGCTTGGCGGGAGAAAGAAATGAGCAGTTCTTC. Amino acids: CASSLAGERNEQFF.